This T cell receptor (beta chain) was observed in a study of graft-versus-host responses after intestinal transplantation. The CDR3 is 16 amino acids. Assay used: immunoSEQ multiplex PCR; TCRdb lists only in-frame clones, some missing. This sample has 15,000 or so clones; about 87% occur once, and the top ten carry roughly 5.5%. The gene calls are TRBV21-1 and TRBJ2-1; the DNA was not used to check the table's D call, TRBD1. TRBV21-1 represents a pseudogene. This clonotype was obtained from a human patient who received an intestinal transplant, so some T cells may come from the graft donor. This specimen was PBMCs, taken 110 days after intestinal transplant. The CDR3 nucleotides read TGTGCCAGCAGCACCCAAGCCGGGACAGGTAGGAATGAGCAGTTCTTC. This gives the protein CASSTQAGTGRNEQFF.